This is a list of T cell receptor beta chains from one sample in a study of identical twins. TCRdb used MiXCR to reprocess the 5' RACE reads, holding one entry per CDR3 protein. The table includes roughly 1.6 million distinct CDR3 sequences, around a third detected once. The sample comprised cord blood. Every receptor here comes from a newborn girl in good health. Both conserved end residues are part of each CDR3. Fields, in order: J gene, V gene, CDR3 length, D gene, clone size, CDR3 protein, CDR3 DNA. The D gene is left open where the match is weak. Clone size is shown for a subset of rows, as once, few, many or a class of expanded clone.

j_call: TRBJ1-1; v_call: TRBV20-1; cdr3_length: 14; d_call: -; clone_size: once; cdr3_aa: CSAPDPFSNTEAFF; cdr3_nt: TGCAGTGCTCCCGATCCGTTTAGTAACACTGAAGCTTTCTTT
j_call: TRBJ2-1; v_call: TRBV9; cdr3_length: 13; d_call: -; clone_size: few; cdr3_aa: CASRAGTGNEQFF; cdr3_nt: TGTGCCAGCAGGGCGGGAACGGGTAATGAGCAGTTCTTC
j_call: TRBJ2-4; v_call: TRBV10-3; cdr3_length: 15; d_call: TRBD2; clone_size: -; cdr3_aa: CAISETSGGRDIQYF; cdr3_nt: TGTGCCATCAGTGAGACTAGCGGGGGGAGGGACATTCAGTACTTC
j_call: TRBJ2-7; v_call: TRBV28; cdr3_length: 15; d_call: TRBD1; clone_size: few; cdr3_aa: CASSLTGQGAYEQYF; cdr3_nt: TGTGCCAGCAGTTTAACGGGACAGGGGGCATACGAGCAGTACTTC
j_call: TRBJ2-4; v_call: TRBV20-1; cdr3_length: 14; d_call: TRBD2; clone_size: few; cdr3_aa: CSAIPPGLGVKQYF; cdr3_nt: TGCAGTGCTATACCCCCGGGACTAGGAGTCAAGCAGTACTTC
j_call: TRBJ2-7; v_call: TRBV5-1; cdr3_length: 14; d_call: -; clone_size: -; cdr3_aa: CASSWKGSSYEQYF; cdr3_nt: TGCGCCAGCAGCTGGAAAGGCAGCTCCTACGAGCAGTACTTC
j_call: TRBJ1-5; v_call: TRBV24-1; cdr3_length: 14; d_call: -; clone_size: few; cdr3_aa: CATSDVRGIQPQHF; cdr3_nt: TGTGCCACCAGTGATGTCAGGGGTATACAGCCCCAGCATTTT
j_call: TRBJ2-1; v_call: TRBV5-6; cdr3_length: 16; d_call: TRBD1; clone_size: -; cdr3_aa: CASSFGTGFNYNEQFF; cdr3_nt: TGTGCCAGCAGCTTTGGGACAGGCTTCAACTACAATGAGCAGTTCTTC
j_call: TRBJ2-5; v_call: TRBV20-1; cdr3_length: 12; d_call: -; clone_size: -; cdr3_aa: CSASTPGDEQYF; cdr3_nt: TGCAGTGCTAGCACTCCGGGGGATGAGCAGTACTTC
j_call: TRBJ2-2; v_call: TRBV2; cdr3_length: 13; d_call: -; clone_size: once; cdr3_aa: CASTRRVGGELFF; cdr3_nt: TGTGCCAGCACCAGAAGGGTCGGCGGGGAGCTGTTTTTT
j_call: TRBJ2-2; v_call: TRBV14; cdr3_length: 17; d_call: -; clone_size: once; cdr3_aa: CASSQSIGSLATGELFF; cdr3_nt: TGTGCCAGCAGCCAAAGTATTGGCTCCCTGGCCACCGGGGAGCTGTTTTTT
j_call: TRBJ1-4; v_call: TRBV5-1; cdr3_length: 15; d_call: -; clone_size: -; cdr3_aa: CASSLVPGPNEKLFF; cdr3_nt: TGCGCCAGCAGCTTGGTCCCGGGACCTAATGAAAAACTGTTTTTT
j_call: TRBJ1-1; v_call: TRBV24-1; cdr3_length: 13; d_call: -; clone_size: -; cdr3_aa: CATSDLHGKGAFF; cdr3_nt: TGTGCCACCAGTGATTTGCACGGGAAAGGAGCTTTCTTT
j_call: TRBJ2-5; v_call: TRBV28; cdr3_length: 18; d_call: TRBD2; clone_size: -; cdr3_aa: CASTIHGLAGKGEETQYF; cdr3_nt: TGTGCCAGCACCATTCATGGACTAGCGGGAAAGGGGGAAGAGACCCAGTACTTC
j_call: TRBJ1-1; v_call: TRBV3-1; cdr3_length: 13; d_call: -; clone_size: -; cdr3_aa: CASSQEWETEAFF; cdr3_nt: TGTGCCAGCAGCCAAGAATGGGAAACTGAAGCTTTCTTT
j_call: TRBJ2-1; v_call: TRBV5-1; cdr3_length: 16; d_call: -; clone_size: -; cdr3_aa: CASSWPQGTIYNEQFF; cdr3_nt: TGCGCCAGCAGCTGGCCTCAGGGCACCATATACAATGAGCAGTTCTTC
j_call: TRBJ1-5; v_call: TRBV15; cdr3_length: 12; d_call: -; clone_size: -; cdr3_aa: CATTTTWQPQHF; cdr3_nt: TGTGCCACCACCACTACTTGGCAGCCCCAGCATTTT
j_call: TRBJ2-3; v_call: TRBV20-1; cdr3_length: 16; d_call: TRBD2; clone_size: once; cdr3_aa: CSANGLAGGSTDTQYF; cdr3_nt: TGCAGTGCTAACGGACTAGCGGGGGGGAGCACAGATACGCAGTATTTT
j_call: TRBJ1-6; v_call: TRBV7-8; cdr3_length: 17; d_call: TRBD1; clone_size: -; cdr3_aa: CASSSRQGSSYNSPLHF; cdr3_nt: TGTGCCAGCAGCTCGAGACAGGGGAGCTCCTATAATTCACCCCTCCACTTT
j_call: TRBJ1-6; v_call: TRBV20-1; cdr3_length: 13; d_call: -; clone_size: -; cdr3_aa: CSARRDVGSPLHF; cdr3_nt: TGCAGTGCTAGACGGGACGTTGGTTCACCCCTCCACTTT
j_call: TRBJ1-1; v_call: TRBV10-3; cdr3_length: 16; d_call: -; clone_size: -; cdr3_aa: CAIRPGWKGPNTEAFF; cdr3_nt: TGTGCCATCAGGCCAGGTTGGAAAGGGCCCAACACTGAAGCTTTCTTT
j_call: TRBJ2-3; v_call: TRBV7-2; cdr3_length: 16; d_call: -; clone_size: -; cdr3_aa: CASSPQFGFITDTQYF; cdr3_nt: TGTGCCAGCAGCCCGCAGTTTGGATTTATCACAGATACGCAGTATTTT
j_call: TRBJ1-2; v_call: TRBV27; cdr3_length: 16; d_call: TRBD1; clone_size: few; cdr3_aa: CASSSSHLQGAMGYTF; cdr3_nt: TGTGCCAGCAGTTCCTCTCATCTACAGGGGGCTATGGGCTACACCTTC
j_call: TRBJ2-3; v_call: TRBV12-3/TRBV12-4; cdr3_length: 15; d_call: -; clone_size: -; cdr3_aa: CASSPRLVSTDVQYF; cdr3_nt: TGTGCCAGCAGTCCTCGGCTGGTTAGCACAGATGTGCAGTATTTT
j_call: TRBJ2-1; v_call: TRBV4-2; cdr3_length: 16; d_call: TRBD2; clone_size: -; cdr3_aa: CASSQEFTSGNNEQFF; cdr3_nt: TGTGCCAGCAGCCAAGAATTCACTAGCGGAAACAATGAGCAGTTCTTC
j_call: TRBJ2-3; v_call: TRBV7-2; cdr3_length: 16; d_call: -; clone_size: -; cdr3_aa: CASSSRTTSFTDTQYF; cdr3_nt: TGTGCCAGCAGCTCCCGGACTACGTCCTTCACAGATACGCAGTATTTT
j_call: TRBJ1-2; v_call: TRBV7-9; cdr3_length: 14; d_call: -; clone_size: many; cdr3_aa: CASSLNRDNYGYTF; cdr3_nt: TGTGCCAGCAGCTTAAACCGGGACAACTATGGCTACACCTTC
j_call: TRBJ2-5; v_call: TRBV11-2; cdr3_length: 15; d_call: TRBD1; clone_size: -; cdr3_aa: CASSIVATGNNEQYF; cdr3_nt: TGTGCCAGCAGCATAGTAGCGACAGGGAACAATGAGCAGTACTTC
j_call: TRBJ1-6; v_call: TRBV28; cdr3_length: 13; d_call: -; clone_size: -; cdr3_aa: CASSPIGYSPLHF; cdr3_nt: TGTGCCAGCAGTCCGATTGGATATTCACCCCTCCACTTT
j_call: TRBJ2-7; v_call: TRBV6-1; cdr3_length: 15; d_call: TRBD2; clone_size: -; cdr3_aa: CASRSIAGGSYEQYF; cdr3_nt: TGTGCCAGCAGATCCATAGCGGGGGGCTCCTACGAGCAGTACTTC
j_call: TRBJ1-6; v_call: TRBV6-1; cdr3_length: 13; d_call: -; clone_size: -; cdr3_aa: CASSPTQGSPLHF; cdr3_nt: TGTGCCAGCAGCCCGACACAGGGATCACCCCTCCACTTT
j_call: TRBJ2-5; v_call: TRBV5-1; cdr3_length: 17; d_call: TRBD2; clone_size: few; cdr3_aa: CASSPFRHREEVYEQYF; cdr3_nt: TGCGCCAGCAGCCCCTTTCGCCACCGGGAGGAAGTCTATGAGCAGTACTTC
j_call: TRBJ1-2; v_call: TRBV4-2; cdr3_length: 15; d_call: -; clone_size: few; cdr3_aa: CASSQYLDGNYGYTF; cdr3_nt: TGTGCCAGCAGCCAATACCTTGACGGGAACTATGGCTACACCTTC
j_call: TRBJ1-5; v_call: TRBV27; cdr3_length: 17; d_call: -; clone_size: -; cdr3_aa: CASSLRSGDYSNQPQHF; cdr3_nt: TGTGCCAGCAGTTTACGGTCGGGGGATTATAGCAATCAGCCCCAGCATTTT
j_call: TRBJ2-1; v_call: TRBV12-3/TRBV12-4; cdr3_length: 15; d_call: -; clone_size: -; cdr3_aa: CASSLAGLVSNEQFF; cdr3_nt: TGTGCCAGCAGTTTAGCAGGCCTAGTCTCCAATGAGCAGTTCTTC
j_call: TRBJ2-7; v_call: TRBV5-1; cdr3_length: 15; d_call: TRBD1; clone_size: -; cdr3_aa: CASSRGTGISNEQYF; cdr3_nt: TGCGCCAGCAGCCGTGGGACAGGGATCAGCAATGAGCAGTACTTC
j_call: TRBJ2-5; v_call: TRBV15; cdr3_length: 14; d_call: -; clone_size: -; cdr3_aa: CATSKEKNWKTQYF; cdr3_nt: TGTGCCACCAGCAAGGAGAAGAACTGGAAGACCCAGTACTTC
j_call: TRBJ2-4; v_call: TRBV6-5; cdr3_length: 16; d_call: TRBD2; clone_size: -; cdr3_aa: CASSYSIGLAAYGQYF; cdr3_nt: TGTGCCAGCAGTTACTCGATCGGACTAGCCGCCTACGGGCAGTACTTC
j_call: TRBJ1-2; v_call: TRBV20-1; cdr3_length: 12; d_call: TRBD1; clone_size: many; cdr3_aa: CSATDRYYGYTF; cdr3_nt: TGCAGTGCCACGGACAGGTACTATGGCTACACCTTC
j_call: TRBJ1-4; v_call: TRBV5-1; cdr3_length: 15; d_call: -; clone_size: -; cdr3_aa: CASSLPLGANEKLFF; cdr3_nt: TGCGCCAGCAGCCTCCCGCTAGGGGCGAATGAAAAACTGTTTTTT
j_call: TRBJ2-6; v_call: TRBV2; cdr3_length: 15; d_call: TRBD1; clone_size: few; cdr3_aa: CASNRGLSGANVLTF; cdr3_nt: TGTGCCAGCAACAGGGGCCTCTCTGGGGCCAACGTCCTGACTTTC
j_call: TRBJ2-1; v_call: TRBV4-2; cdr3_length: 16; d_call: TRBD2; clone_size: few; cdr3_aa: CASSQDLSGGNHEQFF; cdr3_nt: TGTGCCAGCAGCCAAGATCTGAGCGGGGGGAATCATGAGCAGTTCTTC
j_call: TRBJ2-6; v_call: TRBV19; cdr3_length: 17; d_call: -; clone_size: -; cdr3_aa: CASSIGAGPSGANVLTF; cdr3_nt: TGTGCCAGTAGTATTGGGGCAGGTCCCTCTGGGGCCAACGTCCTGACTTTC
j_call: TRBJ2-1; v_call: TRBV29-1; cdr3_length: 12; d_call: -; clone_size: many; cdr3_aa: CSVGEGPGGQFF; cdr3_nt: TGCAGCGTTGGGGAAGGGCCAGGAGGGCAGTTCTTC
j_call: TRBJ2-6; v_call: TRBV12-3/TRBV12-4; cdr3_length: 15; d_call: -; clone_size: few; cdr3_aa: CASSLDSLGANVLTF; cdr3_nt: TGTGCCAGCAGTTTAGACAGCCTCGGGGCCAACGTCCTGACTTTC
j_call: TRBJ1-2; v_call: TRBV20-1; cdr3_length: 13; d_call: -; clone_size: -; cdr3_aa: CSANTGTNYGYTF; cdr3_nt: TGCAGTGCAAATACCGGGACAAACTATGGCTACACCTTC
j_call: TRBJ1-2; v_call: TRBV7-9; cdr3_length: 13; d_call: -; clone_size: few; cdr3_aa: CASSRDLDYGYTF; cdr3_nt: TGTGCCAGCAGCCGGGACCTTGACTATGGCTACACCTTC
j_call: TRBJ2-1; v_call: TRBV5-1; cdr3_length: 16; d_call: TRBD2; clone_size: few; cdr3_aa: CASSLETSGSHNEQFF; cdr3_nt: TGCGCCAGCAGCTTGGAAACTAGCGGGTCCCACAATGAGCAGTTCTTC